Reported below is one T cell receptor (beta chain). Its antigen is not yet known. No base qualities exist here, and no much larger clone lies one base off it. TCR beta CDR3 regions were amplified from RNA transcripts. A first-round RT-PCR of the TCR CDR3 used the HTBI primer set with the Qiagen OneStep RT-PCR kit. The libraries were constructed in a second round of multiplex PCR and then size-selected and purified. The libraries were sequenced on an Illumina HiSeq2000 using paired-end 100 bp reads. Turning to the authors' computational methods: SOAPnuke was used to process the raw data, throwing out any read that contained adapters or uncalled bases, had a mean Phred below 15, or lacked an exact constant-primer or identifier match. High-quality paired reads were merged with COPE v1.2.5, and unique nucleotide sequences were defined as clonotypes. Clonotypes were aligned to IMGT TRBV, TRBD and TRBJ reference segments using MiTCR v1.1. Analysis was restricted to V-J combinations with a frequency above 0.0001, which covered 98% to 99.2% of repertoires. The TCS score was defined as the ratio of F50 (clonal expansion) to E x V (chaos), calculated using BLOSUM62-based TCRdist between CDR3 peptides within each V-J. Welch's t-statistics and random forest reduced some 510 V-J features to 13, which were used in a naive Bayes classifier (R e1071). TCRdb cleaned the public reads at Q25 with fastp, built clones with MiXCR and kept in-frame beta chains. Every entry covers one CDR3 protein and lists the most common genes and DNA from its rows. TCRdb assigned the V and J calls; the authors' analysis was not used. The sample table holds roughly 420,000 distinct CDR3 sequences, of which roughly 15% were seen once. About 5% of the sample is taken by the ten largest.

Graves' hyperthyroidism was defined as stable when no progression to ophthalmopathy occurred over 18 months of follow-up. Hyperthyroidism patients were newly diagnosed, with disease duration under 2 months, and aged 18 to 65 years. The study excluded patients with uncontrolled infections, other autoimmune diseases, pregnancy or lactation. Diagnoses were based on clinical symptoms, serum thyroxine and TRAb, thyroid ultrasound and orbital computed tomography. PBMCs were separated from roughly 9.6 ml of fresh peripheral blood using Ficoll-Paque density gradient centrifugation. Total RNA was extracted using Trizol reagent, and RNA quality was assessed on an Agilent 2100 Bioanalyzer. The data were obtained in a study of T cells in Graves' hyperthyroidism and ophthalmopathy (dated by TCRdb to between 2019 and 2020). With regard to the full study: Peripheral blood samples were taken at initial diagnosis, before any treatment was given. TCR V-J signatures able to tell the groups apart were searched for in a discovery cohort of about a hundred patients, of whom over 40 had Graves' ophthalmopathy and 55 to 65 had stable Graves' hyperthyroidism. The approximately 100 discovery patients were randomly divided into training and test sets at a 7:3 ratio. TCR Vbeta CDR3 sequencing of approximately 140 peripheral blood samples (around 45 ophthalmopathy, some 75 hyperthyroidism and some 17 progressor patients) is reported in the paper. Whether ophthalmopathy could be predicted prospectively was tested in an independent validation cohort made up of 18 hyperthyroidism patients plus 17 patients who later progressed to ophthalmopathy. Following sampling, methimazole starting at 30 mg daily was given to hyperthyroidism patients, and high-dose intravenous methylprednisolone was given to ophthalmopathy patients. The study also compared thyroid tissue and blood T-cell repertoires from about six Graves' hyperthyroidism patients.

On the study overall, not on this receptor specifically: No statistical method was used to set the sample size in advance, and investigators knew the group allocation. Ophthalmopathy was separated from stable hyperthyroidism by a 13 V-J signature model, with around 90% sensitivity and about 84% specificity obtained in cross-validation and 80%/75% obtained in testing. Most expanded thyroid clonotypes (frequency above 0.001) were also found in blood, which suggests that blood repertoires may mirror thyroid immune responses. In validation, the model predicted progression to ophthalmopathy with just under 71% sensitivity and roughly 72% specificity, a median of 6.5 months before onset.

At the junction V is shortened by 8 bases and J by 7 bases, with 8 bases in between. CDR3 length: 11 amino acids, cysteine to phenylalanine. CDR3 DNA only is kept here, 33 bases in frame from base 1. CDR1 MDHEN and CDR2 SYDVKM are derived from the germline V gene. The sequence joins TRBV28 to TRBJ2-2; TRBD1 might be the D gene, on 5 matching bases. The TCR was taken from a woman between 18 and 30 years old with Graves' hyperthyroidism. Input material: blood. The CDR3 region: CASRRVGELFF. The nucleotides are TGTGCCAGCCGCAGGGTCGGGGAGCTGTTTTTT.